One TCR beta chain is described in this entry. Its antigen has not been determined. Base qualities are not provided; no much larger clone lies one nucleotide away. This sample includes further DNA sequences coding for the same CDR3. The data are from a study of shared clonotypes between healthy human individuals (dated by TCRdb to 2018 to 2021). Looking at the study overall: The cohort comprised two women and a few men aged 18 to 49 years. To increase sequencing depth and limit assay-specific biases, TCR repertoire library preparation and sequencing were carried out by different laboratories using diverse techniques. For each donor, CD4 naive and CD4 memory were each given three plates, CD8 naive was given two plates, and CD8 memory was given one plate. Blood TCR repertoires of roughly five healthy adults were deeply sequenced to estimate repertoire size and the extent of clonotype sharing between individuals. Per donor, leukapheresis produced somewhere between about 0.9 and 10 billion PBMCs. Here is what the overall study found, with its caveats: Rarefaction of sorted-subset datasets indicated incomplete sequencing despite the large sequencing depth. Only blood was sampled, and tissue TCR repertoires likely differ from those in blood. Because the study included a small number of donors, the genetic and exposure-history diversity represented was limited. Compared with non-shared clonotypes, clonotypes shared by all four sorted-subset donors had higher generation probabilities. Sharing across several donors was observed for around 5% of naive CD4, under 4% of naive CD8, 2.3% of memory CD4, and roughly 0.43% of memory CD8 clonotypes. Naive subsets generally had larger estimated clonotype richness than memory subsets. Pairwise subsampling led to the expectation that sequencing depth would affect the degree of clonotype sharing among donors.

Healthy HIV-negative adults with no recently reported acute infections or vaccinations were included as donors. All donors were Caucasian adults living in Nashville, Tennessee, USA. CD4+ T cells were enriched through magnetic negative selection, after which naive cells were positively selected on CD45RA and the remaining negative fraction served as the memory subset. Blood was collected by leukapheresis, and PBMCs were isolated by Ficoll-Histopaque density gradient centrifugation and then cryopreserved in liquid nitrogen vapor phase. Purity and quantity of every magnetically sorted T cell population were checked by analytical flow cytometry. From each sorted fraction, genomic DNA was isolated and quantified by UV absorbance on a Nanodrop 2000c. The cysteine opens and the phenylalanine closes a CDR3 of 13 amino acids. Left in the record is the CDR3 DNA by itself, 39 bases read in frame from the first base. V is clipped by 2 bases and J by 5 bases, and the sequence between their germline boundaries is 9 bases long. Looking up the germline V gene yields CDR1 MDHEN and CDR2 SYDVKM.

Using the deep immunoSEQ assay, TCR CDR3 regions were amplified from genomic DNA by multiplex PCR. Genomic DNA extracted from each cell subset was distributed evenly over all wells of several immunoSEQ 96-well plates, and each plate served as one replicate. Each replicate PCR for sorted subsets received around 200 ng genomic DNA, equal to 28,000 or so T cell genomes. The purified libraries were quantified using a Qubit 3.0 fluorometer, sized with a Bioanalyzer 2100, and then quantified again using the KAPA Library Quantification kit. A separate single-read 150-cycle Illumina NextSeq 550 flow cell was used to sequence each immunoSEQ 96-well plate. The authors' analysis ran thus. Because the immunoSEQ output held only junctional sequences and lacked quality scores, the filtering could not match the filtering applied to full-length reads. Sequences were annotated with PyIR, a Python wrapper for IgBLAST v1.9, and V/J genes and CDR3 were assigned using IMGT germline references. Reads were removed for weak V/J assignments (E-value above 1e-6), missing CDR3, stop codons, out-of-frame junctions, or ambiguous translated residues. V3J clonotypes were defined as sequences sharing an identical inferred V gene, J gene, and CDR3 amino acid sequence. The percentage overlap between two repertoires was calculated by dividing the number of shared unique clonotypes by the size of the smaller repertoire. Richness of each repertoire was evaluated using RTK rarefaction, the Chao1 estimator, and Recon v2.1 estimates of unobserved clonotypes. OLGA was used to compute generation probabilities for all TCRbeta clonotypes that the gDNA method yielded from four donors. TCRdb took over this immuneACCESS table, retaining in-frame rearrangements with V and J assigned. Such tables are incomplete; in checked studies, under half of the missing clones stem from an unresolved V gene, and the remainder is unexplained. D and trimming were read from the DNA, whereas the V and J calls and clone size are those reported in that table. Counted in this sample were about 1.5 million clones; approximately 98% of them appeared once. The top ten constitute about 0.42% of the sample.

The sequencing sample was made of naive CD4+ T cells sorted from blood. The cell subset or site label of this sample denotes: CD45RA+ positively selected. The V and J genes are TRBV28 and TRBJ1-2; matching of 6 bases hints at TRBD1 as the D gene. The receptor was derived from a man aged 30 to 45 in good health. The CDR3 protein sequence reads: CASSLTGSYGYTF. The bases are TGTGCCAGCAGTTTAACAGGGAGTTATGGCTACACCTTC.